This T cell receptor beta chain was retrieved from a study of blood T cells in healthy people across ages. Study in general: There was about one barcoded beta molecule captured by template switching per two T cells. Study results and limitations: In the absence of known donor CMV status, changes in expanded clonotypes were possibly confounded. As naive T cell percentage varied, TCR beta diversity correlated strongly with it.

A second about 7 to 11 cycle PCR used barcoded and J-beta primers. Each sample provided no less than 2.5 million CDR3-containing paired-end reads. TCRdb re-derived calls from the 5' RACE reads in MiXCR, one entry per CDR3 protein. The sample shows about 1.8 million distinct CDR3 sequences, around half of them seen only once. CDR3 size: 12 residues. From germline, CDR1 is MNHEY and CDR2 SVGEGT. Turning to this clonotype: Its antigen is unidentified.

The sequenced material came from blood. This sequence joins TRBV6-2 or TRBV6-3 and TRBJ2-5; D is unclear. The DNA end favors TRBJ2-7, so the J call may be wrong. This clonotype was sampled from a middle-aged woman in good health. In DNA, the CDR3 is TGTGCCAGCAGGTACCCCACCTACGAGCAGTACTTC. It codes for CASRYPTYEQYF.